This TCR beta chain was profiled in a study of blood T cell repertoires in COVID-19. About the study: COVID-19 samples from acute and convalescent phases originated in the United States, Italy and Spain. PBMCs, B-cell-depleted T cells, or T cells were the source of the cDNA or gDNA that made up the material.

Original handling: Nucleated cell number was recorded as an estimate derived from reference gene primer amplification. Assay used: immunoSEQ multiplex PCR; TCRdb lists only in-frame clones, some missing. The V and J calls and clone size come from that table; D and trimming were worked out from the DNA. Counted here are 70,000 to 95,000 clones, about 88% occurring once; the ten biggest clones make up around 5.2%. V lost 8 bases to trimming and J lost 3 bases; unmatched junction nucleotides: 6. Germline V gene data show CDR1 as SQVTM and CDR2 as ANQGSEA. The CDR3 is made up of 13 amino acids. The genes are TRBV29-1 and TRBJ2-3; 9 positions match TRBD1. The sample taken for sequencing was peripheral blood. The TCR originated in an elderly woman with active COVID-19. The CDR3 is CSIRQGGTDTQYF. CDR3 DNA: TGCAGCATTCGACAGGGGGGGACAGATACGCAGTATTTT.